These 3 T cell receptor beta chains originate from one sample sequenced in a study of blood T cells in healthy people across ages. A J-beta primer mix and a sample-barcoded 5' primer were used in a second PCR of about 7 to 12 cycles. From the 5' RACE reads, TCRdb called clonotypes with MiXCR, one entry per CDR3 protein. The table includes around 650,000 distinct CDR3 sequences, approximately 40% detected once. What was sequenced was blood. These receptors were taken from a man of 80 years or more in good health.

Ten or more counts support this clonotype. The chain is built from TRBV4-3 and TRBJ2-6; TRBD2 agrees at 7 bases. The germline V gene has CDR1 LGHNA and CDR2 YSLEER. The trim removed 0 bases at V and 2 bases at J, leaving 10 bases unmatched. The CDR3 totals 19 residues. Written as DNA, the CDR3 is TGCGCCAGCAGCCAAGATAGTATGGGACTATGGGCTGGGGCCAACGTCCTGACTTTC. This gives the protein CASSQDSMGLWAGANVLTF.

There are a few counts of this clonotype. The junction shows a germline mismatch at one end, possibly a read error. The chain joins TRBV7-7 to TRBJ2-1; possibly TRBD2 for D (5 bases). Germline assignment: CDR1 SSHAT and CDR2 FNYEAQ (reference sequence). CDR3 size: 15 residues. CDR3 loop: CASSLKAAGYNEQFF. The DNA for the CDR3 is TGTGCTAGCAGCTTAAAAGCGGCCGGCTACAATGAGCAGTTCTTC. Full variable domain (outside the CDR3, taken from reference TRBV7-7 and TRBJ2-1): GAGVSQSPRYKVTKRGQDVTLRCDPISSHATLYWYQQALGQGPEFLTYFNYEAQPDKSGLPSDRFSAERPEGSISTLTIQRTEQRDSAMYRCASSLKAAGYNEQFFGPGTRLTVL.

The chain combines TRBV25-1 with TRBJ2-2; 7 bases map to TRBD1. The CDR3 extends over 15 amino acids. J lost 3 bases, V lost 4 bases, and 5 bases had no gene match. Germline-derived CDR1 and CDR2 are MGHDK and SYGVNS. The CDR3 DNA is TGTGCCAGCAGTGCGAGGCAGGGGGACACCGGGGAGCTGTTTTTT. Residues: CASSARQGDTGELFF. Full variable domain (remainder filled in from reference TRBV25-1 and TRBJ2-2): EADIYQTPRYLVIGTGKKITLECSQTMGHDKMYWYQQDPGMELHLIHYSYGVNSTEKGDLSSESTVSRIRTEHFPLTLESARPSHTSQYLCASSARQGDTGELFFGEGSRLTVL.